The 3 T cell receptor beta chains listed next were all sequenced from one sample in a study of T cell repertoires in cytomegalovirus infection. One entry per CDR3 protein results from TCRdb running MiXCR on the reads. Of around 280,000 distinct CDR3 sequences in the sample, approximately 8.9% were seen once. Sequencing input: PBMCs. The receptors stem from a human donor in good health (CMV status not recorded). Some clones in this sample may be carry-over from other donors' samples.

This clonotype was detected many times. The gene calls are TRBV7-8 and TRBJ2-1, with 9 nucleotides matching TRBD1. Germline CDR1 and CDR2: SGHVS and FQNEAQ. V lost 3 bases, J lost 3 bases, and 6 bases stayed unmatched. CDR3 size: 16 residues. This chain's CDR3 is CASSFRPGQGYNEQFF. The CDR3 nucleotides read TGTGCCAGCAGCTTCCGACCGGGACAGGGCTACAATGAGCAGTTCTTC.

There are many counts of this clonotype. The chain carries TRBV28 and TRBJ1-2, with 7 bases matching TRBD1. Germline CDR1 MDHEN, CDR2 SYDVKM. The CDR3 loop spans 15 amino acids. The J segment lost 0 bases and the V segment lost 3 bases, leaving 4 bases of the junction unmatched. The CDR3 DNA is TGTGCCAGCAGTTTCTTAGACAGGGCTAACTATGGCTACACCTTC. This sequence encodes CASSFLDRANYGYTF.

The chain carries TRBV10-3 and TRBJ1-5, with 8 bases that match TRBD1. Germline CDR1 and CDR2: ENHRY and SYGVKD. The CDR3 runs to 14 residues. V shed 5 bases, J shed 4 bases, and the junction held 4 bases outside the gene matches. This CDR3 reads CAISRTGTNQPQHF. The CDR3 region has the DNA TGTGCCATCAGTAGGACAGGGACGAATCAGCCCCAGCATTTT.